This is a list of T cell receptor beta chains from one sample in a study of CD8+ T cells in alopecia areata. TCRdb's table, derived via immunoSEQ multiplex PCR, lists solely in-frame clones and lacks some. The sample has about 180,000 clones, about 55% seen once. Sequencing was performed on CD8+ T cells sorted from blood, taken at week 24, from a patient treated with tofacitinib. The receptors shown here come from a human donor with alopecia areata. The CDR3 runs from the conserved cysteine through the conserved F or W. Fields, in order: J gene, clone size, D gene, V gene, CDR3 protein, CDR3 DNA. A D gene is named only where the DNA matches it firmly. Clone size appears in some rows only: once, few, many, or a class for an expanded clone.

TRBJ1-1	few	.	TRBV6-4	CASSEGEGRWPEAFF	TGTGCCAGCAGTGAAGGGGAGGGAAGGTGGCCTGAAGCTTTCTTT
TRBJ2-3	.	TRBD2	TRBV5-1	CASSLEVAGGDTQYF	TGCGCCAGCAGCTTGGAAGTGGCGGGGGGCGATACGCAGTATTTT
TRBJ2-3	.	.	TRBV10-3	CATSASGDTQYF	TGTGCCACCAGTGCATCTGGAGATACGCAGTATTTT
TRBJ2-7	.	TRBD1	TRBV15	CATSAGQGYEQYF	TGTGCCACCAGCGCGGGACAGGGCTACGAGCAGTACTTC
TRBJ2-7	.	TRBD1	TRBV19	CATRGQGVYEQYF	TGTGCCACCCGAGGACAGGGCGTCTACGAGCAGTACTTC
TRBJ2-2	few	TRBD2	TRBV7-8	CASISGTSEYTGELFF	TGTGCCAGCATATCCGGGACTAGCGAGTACACCGGGGAGCTGTTTTTT
TRBJ1-1	.	.	TRBV9	CASSANLRDTEAFF	TGTGCCAGCAGCGCGAACCTTAGGGACACTGAAGCTTTCTTT
TRBJ1-1	few	TRBD1	TRBV29-1	CSVDGRQGHTEAFF	TGCAGCGTAGATGGAAGACAGGGTCACACTGAAGCTTTCTTT
TRBJ1-5	many	TRBD1	TRBV19	CASTSTDRGRDQPQHF	TGTGCCAGTACCTCTACCGACAGGGGGCGGGATCAGCCCCAGCATTTT
TRBJ2-3	.	.	TRBV5-4	CASSLGKKTGTDTQYF	TGTGCCAGCAGCTTGGGGAAAAAAACTGGCACAGATACGCAGTATTTT
TRBJ1-2	few	TRBD1	TRBV29-1	CSVEGTGGNGYTF	TGCAGCGTTGAAGGGACAGGGGGAAATGGCTACACCTTC
TRBJ1-2	once	.	TRBV6-5	CASSYVPGTTKDGYTF	TGTGCCAGCAGTTACGTCCCCGGGACGACAAAGGATGGCTACACCTTC
TRBJ2-7	.	.	TRBV28	CASSPLRDGTYEQYF	TGTGCCAGCAGTCCATTGAGGGACGGCACCTACGAGCAGTACTTC
TRBJ2-3	.	.	TRBV9	CASSILMTSTDTQYF	TGTGCCAGCAGCATACTCATGACTAGCACAGATACGCAGTATTTT
TRBJ2-5	few	TRBD2	TRBV29-1	CSVEEAGGFETQYF	TGCAGCGTTGAAGAAGCGGGGGGGTTTGAGACCCAGTACTTC
TRBJ1-1	few	.	TRBV19	CASSITGNTEAFF	TGTGCCAGTAGCATTACAGGGAACACTGAAGCTTTCTTT
TRBJ1-1	.	.	TRBV30	CAWTKLMGTEAFF	TGTGCCTGGACGAAGCTCATGGGGACTGAAGCTTTCTTT
TRBJ1-6	.	TRBD1	TRBV15	CATSSGTGWSSPLHF	TGTGCCACCAGCAGCGGGACAGGCTGGTCCTCACCCCTCCACTTT
TRBJ2-7	.	TRBD2	TRBV13	CASSAPSGGTYEQYF	TGTGCCAGCAGCGCCCCTAGCGGGGGAACCTACGAGCAGTACTTC
TRBJ2-3	.	.	TRBV27	CASSFPGDTQYF	TGTGCCAGCAGTTTCCCCGGAGATACGCAGTATTTT
TRBJ1-2	.	.	TRBV6-5	CATRVENYGYTF	TGTGCCACCCGGGTAGAGAACTATGGCTACACCTTC
TRBJ2-7	few	.	TRBV11-2	CASSLAHTSYEQYF	TGTGCCAGCAGCTTAGCCCACACTTCCTACGAGCAGTACTTC
TRBJ2-2	few	.	TRBV5-6	CASSLGQGIGELFF	TGTGCCAGCAGCTTGGGGCAGGGGATAGGGGAGCTGTTTTTT
TRBJ2-7	.	.	TRBV12-5	CASGWDLSYEQYF	TGTGCTAGTGGATGGGACCTCTCCTACGAGCAGTACTTC
TRBJ2-5	few	.	TRBV4-3	CASSQDRGARETQYF	TGCGCCAGCAGCCAAGATCGTGGAGCCAGGGAGACCCAGTACTTC
TRBJ2-1	.	TRBD2	TRBV5-1	CASSLSIGAGEEQFF	TGCGCCAGCAGCTTGAGTATCGGGGCGGGGGAGGAGCAGTTCTTC